This TCR beta chain was identified in a study of identical twins. From the 5' RACE reads, TCRdb called clonotypes with MiXCR, one entry per CDR3 protein. The sample carries hundreds of thousands of distinct CDR3 sequences, about 8.9% recorded once. The trim removed 4 bases at V and 9 bases at J, leaving 7 bases unmatched. Germline CDR1 and CDR2: SGHRS and YFSETQ. The CDR3 runs 14 residues. General study points: Without tracking the same donors, conclusions rested on cross-sectional statistical analysis. A lower insertion count was a feature of abundant cord blood beta clonotypes, with no such feature in memory repertoires. Within twin pairs, the out-of-frame alpha sequences they shared showed excess low generation probability.

There are a few counts of this clonotype. Its target is not known. The data were also submitted as part of a second study, on yellow fever vaccine responses in identical twins.

The rearrangement joins TRBV5-1 to TRBJ2-1; TRBD2 aligns across 10 bases. The sequenced sample consisted of memory (CD45RO+) T cells sorted from blood. The source of this sequence is a woman under 30 in good health. The CDR3 coding sequence is TGCGCCAGCAGCATAAGCGGGGGGGCAGGTGAGCAGTTCTTC. Amino acid sequence: CASSISGGAGEQFF.